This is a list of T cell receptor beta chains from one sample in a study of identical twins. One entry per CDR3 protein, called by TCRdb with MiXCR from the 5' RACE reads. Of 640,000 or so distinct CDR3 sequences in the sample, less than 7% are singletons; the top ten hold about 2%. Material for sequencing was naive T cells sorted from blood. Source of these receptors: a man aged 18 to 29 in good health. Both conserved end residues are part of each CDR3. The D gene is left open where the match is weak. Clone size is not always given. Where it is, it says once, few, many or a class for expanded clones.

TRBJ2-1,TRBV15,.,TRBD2,CATSGTGTSGDEQFF,TGTGCCACCAGTGGAACCGGGACTAGCGGCGATGAGCAGTTCTTC
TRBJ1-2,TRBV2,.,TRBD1,CASSEALGQGGYGYTF,TGTGCCAGCAGTGAAGCGCTTGGACAGGGAGGCTATGGCTACACCTTC
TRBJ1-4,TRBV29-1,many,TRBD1,CSVAGGRTTNEKLFF,TGCAGCGTTGCAGGGGGACGTACAACTAATGAAAAACTGTTTTTT
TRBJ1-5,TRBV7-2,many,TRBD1,CASSPRGALGAQHF,TGTGCCAGCAGCCCCAGGGGGGCGCTAGGAGCCCAGCATTTT
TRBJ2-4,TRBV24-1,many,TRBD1,CATSGGQGRGSNIQYF,TGTGCCACCAGTGGGGGACAGGGAAGAGGTTCAAACATTCAGTACTTC
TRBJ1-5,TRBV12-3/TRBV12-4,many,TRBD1,CASRKQGANQPQHF,TGTGCCAGCAGGAAACAGGGGGCCAATCAGCCCCAGCATTTT
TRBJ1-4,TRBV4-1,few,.,CASSGPGASYEKLFF,TGCGCCAGCAGCGGACCCGGGGCTTCTTATGAAAAACTGTTTTTT
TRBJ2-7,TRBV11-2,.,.,CASSLVGAARGPGDEQYF,TGTGCCAGCAGCTTAGTTGGGGCCGCCCGCGGCCCGGGCGACGAGCAGTACTTC
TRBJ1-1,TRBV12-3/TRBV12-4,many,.,CASSHQVMNTEAFF,TGTGCCAGCAGCCACCAAGTCATGAACACTGAAGCTTTCTTT
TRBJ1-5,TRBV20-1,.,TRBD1,CSARRQGNQPQHF,TGCAGTGCTAGAAGACAGGGGAATCAGCCCCAGCATTTT
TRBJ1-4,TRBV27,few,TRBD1,CASSEIRGVNEKLFF,TGTGCCAGCAGTGAGATCAGGGGGGTCAATGAAAAACTGTTTTTT
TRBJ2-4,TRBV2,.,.,CASRGSKNIQYF,TGTGCCAGTAGGGGGTCCAAAAACATTCAGTACTTC
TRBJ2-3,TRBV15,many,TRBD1,CATSKPGTGGDTQYF,TGTGCCACCAGCAAGCCCGGGACAGGTGGGGATACGCAGTATTTT
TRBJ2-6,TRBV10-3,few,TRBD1,CAISELGQVSGANVLTF,TGTGCCATCAGTGAGTTGGGACAGGTCTCTGGGGCCAACGTCCTGACTTTC
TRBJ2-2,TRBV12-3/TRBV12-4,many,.,CASRRGAGELFF,TGTGCCAGCAGGCGGGGCGCCGGGGAGCTGTTTTTT
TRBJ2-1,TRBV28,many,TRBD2,CASSLPSGPYNEQFF,TGTGCCAGCAGTTTGCCTAGCGGCCCCTACAATGAGCAGTTCTTC
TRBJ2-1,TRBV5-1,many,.,CASSLEGDEQFF,TGCGCCAGCAGCTTGGAAGGGGATGAGCAGTTCTTC